The 15 T cell receptor beta chains below all came from one sample that was sequenced in a study of CD8+CD57+ T cells in acquired aplastic anemia. Only patients with CD8+CD57+ cell expansion on flow cytometry were chosen for sequencing. Template material for TCR beta VDJ and CDR3 profiling consisted of genomic DNA. Each CDR3 protein is one row after TCRdb ran MiXCR on the reads. This sample has approximately 220,000 distinct CDR3 sequences, with 47% found just once. Material for sequencing was sorted CD4+, CD8+, or CD8+CD57+ T cells (not recorded which) from PBMCs. The origin of the receptors is a human donor with aplastic anemia.

The chain has TRBV15 and TRBJ1-1; D gene uncertain. Trimming shortened V by 3 bases and J by 0 bases, and 14 bases separated the two germline ends. The CDR3 is made up of 16 amino acids. Germline lookup yields CDR1 LNHNV and CDR2 YYDKDF (reference sequence). CDR3 DNA: TGTGCCACCAGCAGCCAAGCTGCAGAGATGAACACTGAAGCTTTCTTT. This codes for CATSSQAAEMNTEAFF.

This clonotype appeared many times. The chain employs TRBV2 and TRBJ2-5; TRBD2 might be the D (6 bases). Trimming stripped 8 bases from V and 0 bases from J, with 16 bases between. The CDR3 totals 15 residues. Looked up from germline, CDR1 is SNHLY and CDR2 is FYNNEI. The CDR3 loop is CASLKGLQYQETQYF. The CDR3 bases are TGTGCCAGCTTAAAGGGACTCCAGTACCAAGAGACCCAGTACTTC.

Details on this clonotype: A read error is possible here, since a much larger clone lies one base away. V and J are TRBV7-2 and TRBJ2-7; TRBD2 might be the D (5 bases). The germline V gene has CDR1 SGHTA and CDR2 FQGNSA. Between the trimmed V and J ends, which lost 2 bases and 6 bases, there was a span of 17 bases. The CDR3 contains 15 residues. This chain's CDR3 is CASSLFGGETCEQYF. CDR3 nucleotides: TGTGCCAGCAGCTTATTCGGAGGAGAAACCTGCGAGCAGTACTTC.

The genes are TRBV7-9 and TRBJ2-3, with D perhaps matching TRBD1 or TRBD2 (5 bases each). This CDR3 has 15 residues. Germline values: CDR1 SEHNR, CDR2 FQNEAQ (reference sequence). The germline V and J ends were trimmed by 6 bases and 11 bases, with 24 bases remaining between them. CDR3: CASSSSGTPTGLQYF. CDR3 nucleotide sequence: TGTGCCAGCAGTTCGTCCGGGACCCCCACCGGGTTGCAGTATTTT.

This clonotype has ten or more counts. This chain connects TRBV20-1 to TRBJ1-5; the D is unclear. Germline-derived CDR1 and CDR2 are DFQATT and SNEGSKA (reference sequence). The CDR3 has 15 amino acids. V was shortened by 2 bases and J by 0 bases, with 11 bases between the two germline ends. CDR3 amino acids: CSARLRSNSNQPQHF. DNA of the CDR3: TGCAGTGCTAGACTGAGGTCTAATAGCAATCAGCCCCAGCATTTT.

This clonotype was counted at least ten times. The junction departs from the called germline gene at one end, perhaps through a read error. The chain carries TRBV2 and TRBJ2-7; 11 nucleotides align to TRBD1. Germline CDR1 reads SNHLY; CDR2 reads FYNNEI. This CDR3 comprises 15 residues. The CDR3 region has the DNA TGTGCCCGCAGAGCAACGGGACAGGGGGTCTACGAGCAGTACTTC. Translation gives CARRATGQGVYEQYF.

This clonotype was detected once. Its ends do not fully match the called genes, so a read error is possible. The chain's CDR3 is CASSEYGTVLNTKAFF. CDR3 in DNA: TGTGCCAGCAGTGAATACGGTACAGTTCTGAACACTAAAGCTTTCTTT. The chain links TRBV2 to TRBJ1-1, with unresolved D. CDR3 length equals 16 residues. CDR1 SNHLY and CDR2 FYNNEI come from the germline V gene.

The chain carries TRBV11-2 and TRBJ1-2; 8 positions match TRBD1. V dropped 4 bases and J dropped 3; count of bases not matched to a gene: 10. The CDR3 runs 16 residues. Per the germline V gene, CDR1 is SGHAT and CDR2 is FQNNGV. The CDR3 nucleotides read TGTGCCAGCAGCTCAATCTTATTGGACAGGGACTATGGCTACACCTTC. It is translated as CASSSILLDRDYGYTF.

Only one count was recorded for this clonotype. V gene TRBV19 combines with J gene TRBJ2-3; a weak D match, TRBD2 (6 bases). This CDR3 is 16 amino acids long. The V and J ends lost 3 bases and 0 bases respectively, with 13 bases between them. Germline V gene data show CDR1 as LNHDA and CDR2 as SQIVND (reference sequence). In DNA, the CDR3 is TGTGCCAGTAGTATCGGAGGGTCTGGTAGCACAGATACGCAGTATTTT. Its translation: CASSIGGSGSTDTQYF.

This chain uses TRBV4-1 with TRBJ1-2; a weak D match, TRBD1 (5 bases). CDR1 MGHRA and CDR2 YSYEKL come from the germline V gene. V shed 0 bases and J shed 4 bases, with 12 bases lying between them. The CDR3 consists of 15 residues. This chain's CDR3 is CASSQEVRRGYGYTF. As DNA, the CDR3 is TGCGCCAGCAGCCAAGAAGTTCGGAGGGGCTATGGCTACACCTTC.

The chain employs TRBV2 and TRBJ2-3; 7 positions agree with TRBD2. CDR3 length: 17 amino acids. Looked up from germline, CDR1 is SNHLY and CDR2 is FYNNEI. V shed 6 bases and J 0 bases; nucleotides not matched to a gene: 12. The CDR3: CASSKGLERDSTDTQYF. For the CDR3, the DNA is TGTGCCAGCAGCAAAGGTCTCGAGCGGGATAGCACAGATACGCAGTATTTT.

This clonotype was counted ten times or more. The J gene is TRBJ2-7, the V gene TRBV7-9; D may be TRBD1 or TRBD2 (6 bases each). In germline, CDR1 is SEHNR, CDR2 FQNEAQ (reference sequence). This CDR3 is built from 17 residues. V was clipped by 5 bases and J by 2 bases, with 22 bases between them. In DNA, the CDR3 is TGTGCCAGCAGCGAATTATCCCCGTTGCGGGACACCTACGAGCAGTACTTC. It encodes CASSELSPLRDTYEQYF.

The sample holds a few counts of this clonotype. This chain joins TRBV12-5 and TRBJ2-1, with D perhaps being TRBD1 or TRBD2 (6 bases each). The V end lost 3 bases, the J end lost 0 bases, and 21 bases lay between the germline ends. CDR1 LGHNT and CDR2 FRNRAP come from the germline V gene. This CDR3 has 19 amino acids. The CDR3 region is CASGFVFGGHLSSYNEQFF. For the CDR3, the DNA is TGTGCTAGTGGTTTTGTCTTCGGGGGCCACTTGAGCTCCTACAATGAGCAGTTCTTC.

As for this clonotype: One junction end does not reproduce the germline sequence, and a read error may be involved. The genes are TRBV5-1 and TRBJ1-1, with a weak D call TRBD1 (5 bases). The CDR3 is 15 amino acids. Germline V gene lookup returns CDR1 SGHRS and CDR2 YFSETQ. CDR3 nucleotides: TGCGCCAGCAGCTTGGGGGGGACTAGGGTCGGTGAAGCTTCCTTT. Protein: CASSLGGTRVGEASF.

This clonotype was picked up a small number of times. The V gene is TRBV10-1, the J gene TRBJ1-2, with a possible D match to TRBD1 (5 bases). The V end was cut by 0 bases, the J end by 7 bases, with 9 bases between. Germline values: CDR1 WNHNN, CDR2 SYGVQD (reference sequence). CDR3 size: 13 residues. The CDR3: CASSESQGGGYTF. CDR3 bases: TGCGCCAGCAGTGAGTCCCAGGGCGGTGGCTACACCTTC.